The clone carrying this TCR beta chain was counted only a few times. Trimming cost V 1 base and J 3 bases, with 15 bases left between them. CDR1 KGHDR and CDR2 SFDVKD come from the germline V gene. The CDR3 covers 16 residues. TCRdb reprocessed the RT-PCR reads with MiXCR, giving one entry per CDR3 protein. Of fewer than 800,000 distinct CDR3 sequences listed, approximately 15% are singletons. V gene TRBV24-1 combines with J gene TRBJ2-7; either TRBD1 or TRBD2 may fit D (6 bases each). The receptor comes from a female donor in good health, serving as a healthy control. Sequencing used memory CD4+ T cells from blood. The CDR3 DNA follows: TGTGCCACCAGTGATTTAGGGGGGACGGGAATCTACGAGCAGTACTTC. Protein: CATSDLGGTGIYEQYF.